Below, 27 T cell receptor beta chains from the same sample are listed, as sequenced in a study of Ad26.COV2.S vaccination and SARS-CoV-2 variants. Sequenced by immunoSEQ multiplex PCR; TCRdb stores in-frame clones only, minus some. The sample contains fewer than 500,000 clones, 89% of which appear only once. Treatment defined: around 19 received Ad26.COV2.S at low or high dose, single or two shots; a few received placebo; per-sample allocation not given. Specimens were obtained on day 63 following the first vaccine or placebo injection. The sequences come from peripheral blood, collected in a trial of Ad26.COV2.S vaccine versus placebo. The source of these receptors is a person aged 18-60 years who received the Ad26.COV2.S COVID-19 vaccine or a placebo.

V is TRBV27 and J is TRBJ2-7; D perhaps matches TRBD2 (7 bases). The V end was cut by 6 bases, the J end by 6 bases, with 18 bases between. The CDR3 has 14 amino acids. The germline CDR1 and CDR2 sequences are MNHEY and SMNVEV (reference sequence). This CDR3 is CASSQERGGSEQYV. The CDR3 DNA is TGTGCCAGCAGCCAAGAGAGGGGGGGAAGCGAGCAGTACGTC.

The rearrangement joins TRBV6-5 to TRBJ1-2; TRBD1 aligns across 7 bases. V was pared by 7 bases and J by 10 bases, with 9 bases of the junction left unmatched. CDR1 is MNHEY and CDR2 is SVGAGI in the germline V gene. The CDR3 loop spans 12 amino acids. The CDR3 sequence is CASIMTGIDYTF. CDR3 nucleotides: TGTGCCAGCATTATGACAGGGATAGACTACACCTTC.

The chain recombines TRBV18 with TRBJ2-5; D gene unclear. There are 13 residues in the CDR3. Looked up from germline, CDR1 is KGHSH and CDR2 is LQKENI. V lost 4 bases and J lost 4, with 10 bases in between. CDR3 region: CASSRLGLETQYF. The CDR3 DNA reads TGTGCCAGCTCACGTCTAGGGCTAGAGACCCAGTACTTC.

The CDR3 DNA reads TGTGCCAGCAGCCAAGAGGAGGCAGGGGAAACCGGGGAGCTGTTTTTT. Translated: CASSQEEAGETGELFF. The chain employs TRBV4-2 and TRBJ2-2; a weak D match, TRBD1 (6 bases). The CDR3 has 16 amino acids. Between the trimmed V and J ends, which lost 0 bases and 5 bases, there was a span of 13 bases. CDR1 and CDR2 (germline): LGHNA, YNFKEQ.

This rearrangement joins TRBV7-6 to TRBJ1-5; possible D gene TRBD1, 5 bases. Trimming stripped 2 bases from V and 0 bases from J, with 20 bases between. The CDR3 spans 19 residues. From germline, CDR1 is SGHVS and CDR2 FNYEAQ. The CDR3 sequence: CASSLHPGSRVNSNQPQHF. The CDR3 nucleotides read TGTGCCAGCAGCTTACATCCAGGGAGTCGCGTAAATAGCAATCAGCCCCAGCATTTT.

V gene TRBV18 combines with J gene TRBJ1-5; 9 bases match TRBD1. Germline CDR1 is KGHSH and CDR2 is LQKENI. The CDR3 has 15 amino acids. The trim removed 4 bases at V and 6 bases at J, leaving 7 bases unmatched. Here the CDR3 DNA reads TGTGCCAGCTCACGGGACAGGGCGAGAGCTCAGCCCCAGCATTTT. Residues: CASSRDRARAQPQHF.

V usage is TRBV5-1 and J usage is TRBJ2-3, with 11 positions matching TRBD2. V lost 0 bases to trimming and J lost 2 bases; unmatched junction nucleotides: 5. Germline CDR1 SGHRS, CDR2 YFSETQ. This CDR3 spans 17 amino acids. The CDR3 region is CASSLDLAGGPTDTQYF. CDR3 DNA: TGCGCCAGCAGCTTGGACCTAGCGGGAGGACCCACAGATACGCAGTATTTT.

The V gene is TRBV9, the J gene TRBJ1-4; D might be TRBD1 (5 bases). The germline CDR1 and CDR2 sequences are SGDLS and YYNGEE. This CDR3 has 19 residues. The V end lost 5 bases, the J end lost 4 bases, and 27 bases lay between the germline ends. CDR3 sequence (DNA): TGTGCCAGCAGGGCTTTCGGGACTGGCGGCCAGTTCGATAATGAAAAACTGTTTTTT. Residues: CASRAFGTGGQFDNEKLFF.

The chain is built from TRBV6-2 or TRBV6-3 and TRBJ2-1, with 11 bases lining up with TRBD2. Germline CDR1 MNHEY, CDR2 SVGEGT. V lost 6 bases, J lost 10 bases, and 23 bases stayed unmatched. CDR3 length: 19 amino acids. The DNA for the CDR3 is TGTGCCAGCAGCCCGTCCGGGACTAGCGGCATGTGGGGGGTGAACGAGCAGTTCTTC. Translating it yields CASSPSGTSGMWGVNEQFF.

The rearrangement links TRBV7-2 to TRBJ1-2; 7 bases align to TRBD1. Per the germline V gene, CDR1 is SGHTA and CDR2 is FQGNSA. The junction had 6 bases not matched to a gene; V was cut back by 5 bases and J by 0 bases. The CDR3 extends over 15 amino acids. CDR3 sequence reads: CASSLAGTANYGYTF. CDR3 bases: TGTGCCAGCAGCCTGGCCGGGACAGCTAACTATGGCTACACCTTC.

CDR3 loop: CASSFDWGKGYGYTF. DNA of the CDR3: TGTGCCAGCAGTTTCGATTGGGGGAAGGGCTATGGCTACACCTTC. The chain is built from TRBV28 and TRBJ1-2, with D possibly TRBD1 on 5 matching bases. Germline values: CDR1 MDHEN, CDR2 SYDVKM. There are 15 residues in the CDR3. With 3 bases removed from V and 4 bases from J, the gap between germline ends came to 15 bases.

Worth noting for this clone: The sample contains more than one DNA sequence encoding this CDR3. DNA for the CDR3: TGCAGTGCTCGAGGGAATCAGCCCCAGCATTTT. It translates to CSARGNQPQHF. This chain joins TRBV20-1 and TRBJ1-5, with no clear D. Germline CDR1 DFQATT, CDR2 SNEGSKA (reference sequence). Trimming left V 5 bases short and J 4 bases short, with 6 bases between. This CDR3 comprises 11 residues.

The chain recombines TRBV5-4 with TRBJ2-5; either TRBD1 or TRBD2 may fit D (6 bases each). Germline CDR1 SGHNT, CDR2 YYREEE (reference sequence). The V end was cut by 4 bases, the J end by 2 bases, with 15 bases between. This CDR3 is built from 15 residues. This CDR3 reads CASSKGGLAQETQYF. The CDR3 region has the DNA TGTGCCAGCAGCAAAGGGGGGCTTGCACAAGAGACCCAGTACTTC. Full variable domain (rest looked up from reference TRBV5-4 and TRBJ2-5): ETGVTQSPTHLIKTRGQQVTLRCSSQSGHNTVSWYQQALGQGPQFIFQYYREEENGRGNFPPRFSGLQFPNYSSELNVNALELDDSALYLCASSKGGLAQETQYFGPGTRLLVL.

V usage is TRBV7-2 and J usage is TRBJ1-2; 9 nucleotides line up with TRBD1. Per germline, CDR1 SGHTA and CDR2 FQGNSA. J was trimmed by 8 bases and V by 6 bases; bases with no gene match: 7. CDR3 size: 13 residues. The CDR3 region has the DNA TGTGCCAGCAGTAGGGACAGGGTCCGGGGCTACACCTTC. Encoded protein: CASSRDRVRGYTF.

The V gene is TRBV7-3, the J gene TRBJ2-7; TRBD1 agrees at 7 bases. The CDR3 is 15 amino acids. With V trimmed by 7 bases and J by 0 bases, 9 bases remained unmatched. Germline V gene lookup returns CDR1 SGHTA and CDR2 FQGTGA. CDR3 DNA: TGTGCCAGCATCACCACAGGGGTAAGCTCCTACGAGCAGTACGTC. As protein: CASITTGVSSYEQYV.

V usage is TRBV3-1 (or the pseudogene TRBV3-2) and J usage is TRBJ2-3, with TRBD2 matching over 16 bases. CDR1 and CDR2 from the germline V gene are LGHDT and YNNKEL (reference sequence). The CDR3 is 18 residues long. V trimming: 2 bases; J trimming: 3 bases; junction bases outside the gene matches: 5. CDR3 amino acids: CASSQPGLAGGPTDTQYF. The CDR3 DNA follows: TGTGCCAGCAGCCAACCGGGACTAGCGGGGGGGCCGACAGATACGCAGTATTTT.

The V and J genes are TRBV4-3 and TRBJ2-2; TRBD2 matches at 8 bases. Looked up from germline, CDR1 is LGHNA and CDR2 is YSLEER. J gave up 6 bases and V 2 bases, and 11 bases lay outside the gene matches. The CDR3 length is 17 residues. As DNA, the CDR3 is TGCGCCAGCAGCCAAAAGACCGGGACTAGGTCCTCCGGGGAGCTGTTTTTT. It encodes CASSQKTGTRSSGELFF.

The gene calls are TRBV27 and TRBJ1-1; D ambiguous. Trimming shortened V by 5 bases and J by 0 bases, and 10 bases separated the two germline ends. This CDR3 contains 14 residues. The germline CDR1 and CDR2 sequences are MNHEY and SMNVEV (reference sequence). CDR3 nucleotides: TGTGCCAGCAGTCCCAGCACTATGAACACTGAAGCTTTCTTT. Its protein product is CASSPSTMNTEAFF.

A few counts support this clone. The chain employs TRBV19 and TRBJ2-1; tentatively, D is TRBD1 or TRBD2 (5 bases each). Trimming took 5 bases from V and 8 from J, leaving 31 bases between them. From germline, CDR1 is LNHDA and CDR2 SQIVND (reference sequence). This CDR3 contains 19 residues. The CDR3 spells CASSRGDPPLSVVLHEQFF. The CDR3, as DNA: TGTGCCAGTAGTCGAGGGGATCCACCATTAAGTGTGGTACTGCATGAGCAGTTCTTC. Full variable domain (remainder filled in from reference TRBV19 and TRBJ2-1): DGGITQSPKYLFRKEGQNVTLSCEQNLNHDAMYWYRQDPGQGLRLIYYSQIVNDFQKGDIAEGYSVSREKKESFPLTVTSAQKNPTAFYLCASSRGDPPLSVVLHEQFFGPGTRLTVL.

The chain is built from TRBV4-1 and TRBJ2-1; D gene ambiguous. Deletions cut 1 base from V and 10 bases from J, with 11 bases between. The germline V gene encodes CDR1 MGHRA and CDR2 YSYEKL. The CDR3 sequence is 13 residues long. This CDR3 reads CASSQAGRREQFF. CDR3 sequence (DNA): TGCGCCAGCAGCCAAGCGGGCAGAAGGGAGCAGTTCTTC.

The V and J genes are TRBV9 and TRBJ2-4, with D unresolved. Trimming stripped 0 bases from V and 3 bases from J, with 10 bases between. The CDR3 consists of 15 residues. The germline CDR1 and CDR2 sequences are SGDLS and YYNGEE. DNA for the CDR3: TGTGCCAGCAGCGTAGGCAGGCAGAACAAAAACATTCAGTACTTC. It yields the protein CASSVGRQNKNIQYF.

This clone was observed a single time. The rearrangement links TRBV7-2 to TRBJ2-1, with D possibly being TRBD1 or TRBD2 (6 bases each). The CDR3 has 15 residues. The germline CDR1 and CDR2 sequences are SGHTA and FQGNSA. The ends were cut back, 5 bases at V and 4 bases at J, with 15 bases in the middle. The CDR3 reads CASSLFRGLYNEQFF. CDR3 sequence (DNA): TGTGCCAGCAGCCTATTTCGGGGGCTGTACAATGAGCAGTTCTTC.

The rearrangement joins TRBV5-5 to TRBJ2-7; D remains ambiguous. This CDR3 comprises 14 residues. Trimming removed 0 bases from V and 6 bases from J, with 13 bases in between. Germline V gene sequence: CDR1 SGHKS, CDR2 YYEKEE (reference sequence). For the CDR3, the DNA is TGTGCCAGCAGCTTGGGCGCCCAGTCGCTCGAGCAGTACGTC. It specifies CASSLGAQSLEQYV.

V is TRBV3-1 (or the pseudogene TRBV3-2) and J is TRBJ2-7; D assignment may be TRBD1 or TRBD2 (6 bases each). The CDR3 runs to 17 residues. The V and J ends lost 0 bases and 0 bases respectively, with 15 bases between them. Germline values: CDR1 LGHDT, CDR2 YNNKEL (reference sequence). The CDR3 is CASSQDWGAPLSYEQYF. The CDR3 nucleotides are TGTGCCAGCAGCCAAGATTGGGGGGCCCCTCTCTCCTACGAGCAGTACTTC.

The CDR3 reads CASSPGWGAQETQYF. The CDR3, as DNA: TGTGCCAGCAGCCCCGGGTGGGGAGCTCAAGAGACCCAGTACTTC. The chain carries TRBV28 and TRBJ2-5, with D perhaps matching TRBD2 (5 bases). Looked up from germline, CDR1 is MDHEN and CDR2 is SYDVKM. V gave up 6 bases and J gave up 2 bases, with 16 bases separating them. The CDR3 is 15 amino acids.

The V call is TRBV7-9, the J call TRBJ1-2, with no clear D. The CDR3 totals 12 residues. V was shortened by 5 bases and J by 8 bases, with 12 bases between the two germline ends. CDR1 and CDR2 from the germline V gene are SEHNR and FQNEAQ (reference sequence). CDR3 sequence reads: CASSEESGGYTF. The DNA for the CDR3 is TGTGCCAGCAGCGAGGAGTCGGGCGGCTACACCTTC. Variable domain in full (rest from reference TRBV7-9 and TRBJ1-2): DTGVSQNPRHKITKRGQNVTFRCDPISEHNRLYWYRQTLGQGPEFLTYFQNEAQLEKSRLLSDRFSAERPKGSFSTLEIQRTEQGDSAMYLCASSEESGGYTFGSGTRLTVV.

This clone was detected only once. The chain combines TRBV11-3 with TRBJ1-1; the match to TRBD1 covers 7 bases. V dropped 4 bases and J dropped 1; count of bases not matched to a gene: 6. The CDR3 runs to 15 residues. The V gene's germline CDR1 is SGHNT and CDR2 YENEEA. The CDR3: CASSSIGQANTEAFF. DNA for the CDR3: TGTGCCAGCAGCTCTATAGGACAGGCGAACACTGAAGCTTTCTTT.